This T cell receptor beta chain was captured by sequencing in a study of blood T cell repertoires in COVID-19. Germline V gene sequence: CDR1 SGHTA, CDR2 FQGNSA. The CDR3 loop spans 15 amino acids. The junction had 4 bases not matched to a gene; V was cut back by 5 bases and J by 1 base. Generated by immunoSEQ multiplex PCR, the TCRdb table keeps only in-frame clones and is missing some. The sample has under 250,000 clones, more than 70% seen once. For this clone: The sample has other DNA sequences that encode this CDR3 too.

Sequencing used peripheral blood. This receptor was obtained from a human donor in a cohort sampled during active COVID-19. This sequence joins TRBV7-2 and TRBJ2-1; TRBD1 aligns across 8 bases. The CDR3 nucleotides are TGTGCCAGCAGCCCAGACAGGGGTTCCTACAATGAGCAGTTCTTC. Translated: CASSPDRGSYNEQFF.